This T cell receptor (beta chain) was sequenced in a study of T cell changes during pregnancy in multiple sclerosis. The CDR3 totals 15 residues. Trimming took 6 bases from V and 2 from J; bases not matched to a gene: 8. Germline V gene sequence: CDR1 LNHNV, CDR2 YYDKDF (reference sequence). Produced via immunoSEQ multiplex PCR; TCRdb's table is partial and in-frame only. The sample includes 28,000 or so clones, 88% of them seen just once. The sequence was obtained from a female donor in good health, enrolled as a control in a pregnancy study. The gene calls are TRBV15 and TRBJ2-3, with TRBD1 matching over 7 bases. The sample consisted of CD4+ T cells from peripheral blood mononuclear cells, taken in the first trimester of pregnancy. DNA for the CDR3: TGTGCCACCAGAACAGGGGTGGGGAACACAGATACGCAGTATTTT. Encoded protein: CATRTGVGNTDTQYF.